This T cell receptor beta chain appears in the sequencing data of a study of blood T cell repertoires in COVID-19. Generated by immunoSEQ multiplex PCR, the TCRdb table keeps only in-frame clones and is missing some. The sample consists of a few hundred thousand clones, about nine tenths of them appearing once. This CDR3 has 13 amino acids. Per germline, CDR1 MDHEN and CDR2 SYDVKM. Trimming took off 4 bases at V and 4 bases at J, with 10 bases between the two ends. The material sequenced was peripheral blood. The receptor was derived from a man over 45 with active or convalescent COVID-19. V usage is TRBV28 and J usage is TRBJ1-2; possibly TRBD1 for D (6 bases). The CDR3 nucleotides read TGTGCCAGCAGTTCCGGGACAATCTATGGCTACACCTTC. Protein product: CASSSGTIYGYTF.